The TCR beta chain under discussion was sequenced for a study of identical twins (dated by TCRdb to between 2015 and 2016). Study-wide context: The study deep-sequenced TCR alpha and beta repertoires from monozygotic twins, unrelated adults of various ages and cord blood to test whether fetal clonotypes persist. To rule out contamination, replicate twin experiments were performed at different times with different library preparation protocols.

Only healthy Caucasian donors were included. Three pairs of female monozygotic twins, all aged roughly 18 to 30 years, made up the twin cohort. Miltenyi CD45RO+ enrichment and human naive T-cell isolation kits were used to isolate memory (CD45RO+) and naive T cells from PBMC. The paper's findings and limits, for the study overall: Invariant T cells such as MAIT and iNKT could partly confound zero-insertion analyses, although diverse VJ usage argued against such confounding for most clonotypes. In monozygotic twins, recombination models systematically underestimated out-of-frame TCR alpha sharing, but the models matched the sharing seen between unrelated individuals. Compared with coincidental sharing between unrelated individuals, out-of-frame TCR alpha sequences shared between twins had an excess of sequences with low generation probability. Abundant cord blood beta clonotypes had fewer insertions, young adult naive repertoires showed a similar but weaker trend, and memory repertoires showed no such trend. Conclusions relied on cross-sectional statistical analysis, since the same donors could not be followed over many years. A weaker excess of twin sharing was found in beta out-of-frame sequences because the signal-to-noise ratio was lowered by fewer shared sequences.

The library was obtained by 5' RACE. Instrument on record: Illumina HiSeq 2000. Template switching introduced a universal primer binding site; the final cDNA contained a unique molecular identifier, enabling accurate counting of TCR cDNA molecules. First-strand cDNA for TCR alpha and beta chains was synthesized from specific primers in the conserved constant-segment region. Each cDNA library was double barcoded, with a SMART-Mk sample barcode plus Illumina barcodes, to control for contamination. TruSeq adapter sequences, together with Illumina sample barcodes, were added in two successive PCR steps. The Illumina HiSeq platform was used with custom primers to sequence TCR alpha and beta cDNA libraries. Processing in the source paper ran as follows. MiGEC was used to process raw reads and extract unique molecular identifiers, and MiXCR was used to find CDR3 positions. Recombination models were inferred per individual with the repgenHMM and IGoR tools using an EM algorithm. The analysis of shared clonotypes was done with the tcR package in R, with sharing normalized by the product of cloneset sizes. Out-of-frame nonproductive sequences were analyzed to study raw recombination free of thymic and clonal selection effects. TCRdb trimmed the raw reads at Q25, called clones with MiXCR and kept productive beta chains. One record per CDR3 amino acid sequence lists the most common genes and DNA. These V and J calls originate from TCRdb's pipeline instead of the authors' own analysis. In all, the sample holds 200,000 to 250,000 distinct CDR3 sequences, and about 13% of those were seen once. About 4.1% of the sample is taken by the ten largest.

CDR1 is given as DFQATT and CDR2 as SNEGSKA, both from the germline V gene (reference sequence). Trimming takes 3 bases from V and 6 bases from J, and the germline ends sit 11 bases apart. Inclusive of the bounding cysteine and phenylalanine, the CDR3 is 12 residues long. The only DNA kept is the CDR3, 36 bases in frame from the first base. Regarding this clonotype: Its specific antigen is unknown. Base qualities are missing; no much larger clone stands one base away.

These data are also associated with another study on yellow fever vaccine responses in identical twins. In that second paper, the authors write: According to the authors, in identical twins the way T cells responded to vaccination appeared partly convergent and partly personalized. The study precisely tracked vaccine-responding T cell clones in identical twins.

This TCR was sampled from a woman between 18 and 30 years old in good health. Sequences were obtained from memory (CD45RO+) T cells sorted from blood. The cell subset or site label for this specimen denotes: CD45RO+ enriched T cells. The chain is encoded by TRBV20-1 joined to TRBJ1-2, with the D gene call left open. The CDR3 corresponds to CSASLPSNGYTF. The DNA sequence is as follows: TGCAGTGCTAGCCTCCCCTCGAATGGCTACACCTTC.